These 16 T cell receptor beta chains originate from one sample sequenced in a study of T cell repertoires in cytomegalovirus infection. MiXCR, run by TCRdb on the reads, gives a single entry per CDR3 protein. This sample has roughly 990,000 distinct CDR3 sequences, with roughly 31% found just once. Which antigens these TCRs recognize remains unknown. The starting material was cultured CD8+ T cells from PBMCs, obtained from culture after CMV antigen stimulation. Receptors originate from a human donor in good health (CMV status not recorded). Some clones in this sample may be carry-over from other donors' samples.

The CDR3 loop reads CASSHGQGDSYEQYF. CDR3 nucleotides: TGTGCCAGCAGCCATGGCCAGGGGGACTCCTACGAGCAGTACTTC. This rearrangement joins TRBV7-9 to TRBJ2-7; 7 nucleotides line up with TRBD1. CDR1 SEHNR and CDR2 FQNEAQ come from the germline V gene (reference sequence). This CDR3 is built from 15 residues. V was clipped by 5 bases and J by 0 bases; unmatched bases: 7.

The V call is TRBV6-1, the J call TRBJ2-1; 8 nucleotides line up with TRBD2. Germline values: CDR1 MNHNS, CDR2 SASEGT. V was pared by 2 bases and J by 2 bases, with 2 bases of the junction left unmatched. This CDR3 has 15 amino acids. The CDR3 is CASSERGGTYNEQFF. CDR3 nucleotide sequence: TGTGCCAGCAGTGAACGGGGGGGGACCTACAATGAGCAGTTCTTC.

In this sample, this clonotype turned up a few times. The chain combines TRBV6-2 or TRBV6-3 with TRBJ2-7; 10 bases match TRBD1. The V gene's germline CDR1 is MNHEY and CDR2 SVGEGT. The CDR3 covers 16 residues. J gave up 3 bases and V 2 bases, and 7 bases lay outside the gene matches. CDR3 DNA sequence: TGTGCCAGCAGTTACAGTGGGACAGGGGACAACTACGAGCAGTACGTC. Protein sequence: CASSYSGTGDNYEQYV.

This clonotype has more than one count but fewer than ten. The V gene is TRBV6-6, the J gene TRBJ2-7, with D hard to call. The length of the CDR3 is 12 residues. The germline V gene has CDR1 MNHNY and CDR2 SVGAGI (reference sequence). V was cut by 6 bases and J by 3 bases, with 9 bases left in between. The CDR3 region is CASRTDGYEQYV. The CDR3 DNA follows: TGTGCCAGCAGAACGGACGGCTACGAGCAGTACGTC.

This clonotype came up a few times. The J gene is TRBJ2-1, the V gene TRBV12-3 or TRBV12-4; D possibly corresponds to TRBD2 (5 bases). This CDR3 comprises 17 residues. Trimming pared 1 base from V and 2 bases from J, leaving 15 bases between. This CDR3 is CASSLERPRTPYNEQFF. CDR3 sequence (DNA): TGTGCCAGCAGTTTAGAACGACCACGGACTCCCTACAATGAGCAGTTCTTC.

The rearrangement joins TRBV7-9 to TRBJ1-1; TRBD1 might be the D (5 bases). Germline assignment: CDR1 SEHNR and CDR2 FQNEAQ (reference sequence). The CDR3 extends over 15 amino acids. The V and J ends lost 4 bases and 0 bases respectively, with 12 bases between them. CDR3 residues: CASSSGWGVNTEAFF. DNA of the CDR3: TGTGCCAGCAGCTCAGGCTGGGGGGTGAACACTGAAGCTTTCTTT.

The genes are TRBV29-1 and TRBJ2-2; D is undetermined. The germline V gene encodes CDR1 SQVTM and CDR2 ANQGSEA. Trimming cost V 1 base and J 2 bases, with 2 bases left between them. The CDR3 is 12 residues long. The CDR3 DNA sequence: TGCAGCGTTGAAGTAAACACCGGGGAGCTGTTTTTT. As protein: CSVEVNTGELFF.

V is TRBV6-6 and J is TRBJ1-5; D is unresolved. Germline V gene data show CDR1 as MNHNY and CDR2 as SVGAGI (reference sequence). The CDR3 has 14 amino acids. V shed 10 bases and J shed 1 base, with 14 bases lying between them. CDR3 nucleotides: TGTGCCAACAGCCTGCTTGAGAGCAATCAGCCCCAGCATTTT. This encodes CANSLLESNQPQHF.

This clonotype was observed a few times. This chain connects TRBV12-3 or TRBV12-4 to TRBJ2-7, with 7 bases lining up with TRBD1. With V trimmed by 5 bases and J by 0 bases, 13 bases remained unmatched. The CDR3 extends over 17 amino acids. The CDR3 sequence: CASSPLGRGLLSYEQYF. The CDR3 bases are TGTGCCAGCAGTCCTCTGGGTAGGGGGCTTCTCTCCTACGAGCAGTACTTC.

This clonotype was picked up a small number of times. This chain connects TRBV24-1 to TRBJ2-1; D may match TRBD1 or TRBD2 (5 bases each). The CDR3 totals 11 residues. In germline, CDR1 is KGHDR, CDR2 SFDVKD. V lost 4 bases to trimming and J lost 8 bases, with 5 bases between them. This CDR3 reads CATSEGHEQFF. CDR3 bases: TGTGCCACCAGTGAGGGACATGAGCAGTTCTTC.

This clonotype was found many times. V usage is TRBV7-6 and J usage is TRBJ2-1; 7 bases line up with TRBD1. V gave up 7 bases and J gave up 3 bases; unmatched junction bases: 6. The CDR3 consists of 14 residues. CDR1 SGHVS and CDR2 FNYEAQ come from the germline V gene. The CDR3 reads CASTPGQSYNEQFF. CDR3 bases: TGTGCCAGCACTCCGGGACAGAGCTACAATGAGCAGTTCTTC.

The chain joins TRBV11-3 to TRBJ2-3, with TRBD1 matching over 7 bases. The CDR3 length is 15 residues. With V trimmed by 5 bases and J by 2 bases, 7 bases remained unmatched. Germline assignment: CDR1 SGHNT and CDR2 YENEEA. The CDR3 here is CASSPGQTITDTQYF. In DNA form, the CDR3 reads TGTGCCAGCAGCCCGGGACAGACTATCACAGATACGCAGTATTTT.

This clonotype occurred a few times. The rearrangement joins TRBV6-1 to TRBJ1-5; D not resolved. V dropped 7 bases and J dropped 1 base, with 2 bases sitting between them. CDR1 is MNHNS, CDR2 SASEGT, per germline. CDR3 length equals 11 residues. CDR3 in amino acids: CASMSNQPQHF. CDR3 nucleotides: TGTGCCAGCATGAGCAATCAGCCCCAGCATTTT.

The chain has TRBV10-2 and TRBJ2-7, with D possibly being TRBD2 (6 bases). Germline values: CDR1 WSHSY, CDR2 SAAADI. Trimming took 2 bases from V and 6 from J, leaving 17 bases between them. CDR3 size: 15 residues. Here the CDR3 reads CASSEMVGTQGEQYF. In nucleotides, the CDR3 is TGCGCCAGCAGTGAGATGGTGGGGACTCAGGGCGAGCAGTACTTC.

This CDR3 reads CASSRGGGASTDTQYF. The CDR3 region has the DNA TGTGCCAGCAGTCGGGGCGGGGGGGCAAGCACAGATACGCAGTATTTT. The J gene is TRBJ2-3, the V gene TRBV27; 9 nucleotides line up with TRBD2. The ends lost 5 bases at V and 0 bases at J; junction bases unmatched: 6. Germline assignment: CDR1 MNHEY and CDR2 SMNVEV (reference sequence). The CDR3 length is 16 residues.

The gene calls are TRBV7-9 and TRBJ1-5, with 7 bases lining up with TRBD1. V lost 4 bases and J lost 15; bases outside the gene matches: 9. CDR1 SEHNR and CDR2 FQNEAQ come from the germline V gene (reference sequence). The CDR3 is made up of 12 amino acids. CDR3: CASSSRQGVRHF. Here the CDR3 DNA reads TGTGCCAGCAGCTCTAGACAGGGCGTACGGCATTTT.